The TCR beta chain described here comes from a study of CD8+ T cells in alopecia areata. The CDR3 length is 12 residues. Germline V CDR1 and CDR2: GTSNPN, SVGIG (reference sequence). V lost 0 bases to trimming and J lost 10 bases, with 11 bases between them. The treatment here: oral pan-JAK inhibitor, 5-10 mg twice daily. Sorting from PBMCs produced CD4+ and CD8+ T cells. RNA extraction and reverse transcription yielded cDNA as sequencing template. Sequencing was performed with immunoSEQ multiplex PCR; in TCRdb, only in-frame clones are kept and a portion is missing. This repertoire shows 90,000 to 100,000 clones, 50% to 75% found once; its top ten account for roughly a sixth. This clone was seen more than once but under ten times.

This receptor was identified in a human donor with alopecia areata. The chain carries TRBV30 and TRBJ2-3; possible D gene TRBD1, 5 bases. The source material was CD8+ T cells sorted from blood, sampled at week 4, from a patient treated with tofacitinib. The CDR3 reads CAWSVGVGAQYF. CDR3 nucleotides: TGTGCCTGGAGTGTAGGGGTAGGGGCGCAGTATTTT.